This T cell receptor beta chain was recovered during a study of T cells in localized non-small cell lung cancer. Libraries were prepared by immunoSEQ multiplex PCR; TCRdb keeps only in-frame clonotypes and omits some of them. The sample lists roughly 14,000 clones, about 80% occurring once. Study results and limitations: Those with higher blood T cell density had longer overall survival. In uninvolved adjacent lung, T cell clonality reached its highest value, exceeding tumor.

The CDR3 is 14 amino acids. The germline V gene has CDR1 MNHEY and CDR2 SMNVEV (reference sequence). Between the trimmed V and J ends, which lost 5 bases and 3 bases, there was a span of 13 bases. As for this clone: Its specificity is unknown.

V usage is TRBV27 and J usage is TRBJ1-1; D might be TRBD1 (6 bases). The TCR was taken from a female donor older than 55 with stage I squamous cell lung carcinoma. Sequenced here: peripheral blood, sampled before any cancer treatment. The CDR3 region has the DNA TGTGCCAGCAGTATAACAGGGATAGACACTGAAGCTTTCTTT. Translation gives CASSITGIDTEAFF.